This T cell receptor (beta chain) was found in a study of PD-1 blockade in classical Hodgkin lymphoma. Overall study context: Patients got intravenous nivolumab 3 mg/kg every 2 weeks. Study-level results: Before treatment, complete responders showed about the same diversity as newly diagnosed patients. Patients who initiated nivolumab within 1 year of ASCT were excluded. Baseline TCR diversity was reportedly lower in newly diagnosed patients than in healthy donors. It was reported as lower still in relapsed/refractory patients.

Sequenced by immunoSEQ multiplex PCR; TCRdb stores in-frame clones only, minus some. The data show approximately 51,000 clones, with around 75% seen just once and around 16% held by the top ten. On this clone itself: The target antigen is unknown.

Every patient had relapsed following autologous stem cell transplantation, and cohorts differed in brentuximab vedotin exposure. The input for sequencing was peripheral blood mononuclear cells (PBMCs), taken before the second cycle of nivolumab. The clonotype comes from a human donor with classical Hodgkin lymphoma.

Written as DNA, the CDR3 is TGCGCCAGCAGCTTGGAGGCAGGGGTTAACGCCGGGGAGCTGTTTTTT. The encoded protein is CASSLEAGVNAGELFF. The gene calls are TRBV5-1 and TRBJ2-2; maybe TRBD1 (6 bases). Germline V CDR1 and CDR2: SGHRS, YFSETQ. The V and J ends lost 0 bases and 6 bases respectively, with 15 bases between them. The CDR3 runs to 16 residues. Complete variable domain (other parts from reference TRBV5-1 and TRBJ2-2): KAGVTQTPRYLIKTRGQQVTLSCSPISGHRSVSWYQQTPGQGLQFLFEYFSETQRNKGNFPGRFSGRQFSNSRSEMNVSTLELGDSALYLCASSLEAGVNAGELFFGEGSRLTVL.